This TCR beta chain derives from a study of OX40 agonist ivuxolimab in advanced cancers. Overall study context: Patients received ivuxolimab, an intravenous treatment, every 2 weeks at 0.01 to 10 mg/kg.

About this clone itself: Antigen unknown.

Sequenced by immunoSEQ multiplex PCR; TCRdb stores in-frame clones only, minus some. The sample holds 55,000 to 80,000 clones, just over 85% seen once. The length of the CDR3 is 14 residues. Looked up from germline, CDR1 is ENHRY and CDR2 is SYGVKD. Between the trimmed V and J ends, which lost 3 bases and 3 bases, there was a span of 6 bases. Study conclusions and caveats: Clonal expansion by week 6 occurred in CD4+ and CD8+ blood T cells (at 0.1 to 3.0 mg/kg).

This sequence joins TRBV10-3 and TRBJ2-6; the D is unclear. The material sequenced was CD4+ or CD8+ T cells sorted from blood, taken in a trial of the OX40 agonist ivuxolimab. The origin of this receptor is an adult with an advanced solid tumor such as melanoma, head and neck, liver or kidney cancer. The CDR3 protein is CAISDNSGANVLTF. For the CDR3, the DNA is TGTGCCATCAGTGATAACAGTGGGGCCAACGTCCTGACTTTC.